The source of this TCR beta chain is a study of T-cell reconstitution after alpha-beta-depleted transplantation in children. This clonotype was counted only a few times. Germline lookup yields CDR1 SQVTM and CDR2 ANQGSEA. The CDR3 covers 14 residues. Losses at the gene ends were 7 bases for V and 7 bases for J; bases not matched to a gene: 10. Unique molecular identifiers tagged the TCRbeta library. From the PCR reads, TCRdb called clonotypes with MiXCR, one entry per CDR3 protein. The table lists some 500,000 distinct CDR3 sequences, about 16% of them singletons, with 3% to 4% in the top ten. The sequence was obtained from a human donor who donated a stem cell graft to a child with acute lymphoblastic leukemia. Source: PBMCs from the stem cell graft donor, taken from the stem cell graft. The V and J genes are TRBV29-1 and TRBJ2-1; 10 bases are shared with TRBD1. The CDR3 protein is CSARQGAGKNEQFF. The CDR3 nucleotides are TGCAGCGCCCGACAGGGGGCGGGTAAAAATGAGCAGTTCTTC.